The clone carrying this T cell receptor (beta chain) was seen at least ten times. Its antigen is still unknown. The record originates from a study of early T cells in non-severe SARS-CoV-2 infection. Study in general: Bulk RNA isolated from unsorted whole blood underwent sequencing; chains were not paired. Whole-study results and caveats: Private and CD4 specificities were missed by VDJdb matching, skewed to anti-spike CD8.

CDR3 length equals 14 residues. The germline gives CDR1 SQVTM, CDR2 ANQGSEA. V lost 7 bases to trimming and J lost 1 base, with 14 bases between them. Individual cDNA molecules each received unique molecular identifiers attached to them. TCRdb analysed the 5' RACE reads with MiXCR anew, one entry per CDR3 protein. The table shows about 46,000 distinct CDR3 sequences, with 5% to 5.5% occurring only once. V is TRBV29-1 and J is TRBJ2-1, with D maybe TRBD2 (5 bases). This sequence was found in an adult who was a healthcare worker with PCR-confirmed SARS-CoV-2 infection or an uninfected control (not recorded which). The starting material was whole blood, obtained at baseline. The CDR3 DNA follows: TGCAGCGCTGATCCGAGCGGTTCCTACAATGAGCAGTTCTTC. This sequence encodes CSADPSGSYNEQFF.